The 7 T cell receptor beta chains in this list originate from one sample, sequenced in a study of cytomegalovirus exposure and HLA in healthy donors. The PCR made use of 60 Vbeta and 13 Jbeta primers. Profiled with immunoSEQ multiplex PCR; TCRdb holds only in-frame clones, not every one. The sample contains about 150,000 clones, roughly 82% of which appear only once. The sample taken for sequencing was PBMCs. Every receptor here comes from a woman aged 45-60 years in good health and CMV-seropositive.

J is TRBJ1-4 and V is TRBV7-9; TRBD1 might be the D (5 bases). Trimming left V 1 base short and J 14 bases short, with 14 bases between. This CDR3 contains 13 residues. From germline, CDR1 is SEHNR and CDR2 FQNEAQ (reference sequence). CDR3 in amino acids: CASSLVGRDHLFF. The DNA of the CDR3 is TGTGCCAGCAGCTTAGTCGGGCGGGACCACCTGTTTTTT. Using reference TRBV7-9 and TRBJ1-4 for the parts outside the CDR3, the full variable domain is DTGVSQNPRHKITKRGQNVTFRCDPISEHNRLYWYRQTLGQGPEFLTYFQNEAQLEKSRLLSDRFSAERPKGSFSTLEIQRTEQGDSAMYLCASSLVGRDHLFFGSGTQLSVL.

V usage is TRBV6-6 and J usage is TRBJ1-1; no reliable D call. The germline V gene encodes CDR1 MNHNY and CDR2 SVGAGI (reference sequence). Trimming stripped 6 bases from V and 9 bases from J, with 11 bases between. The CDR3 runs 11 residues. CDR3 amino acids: CASRNMEQAFF. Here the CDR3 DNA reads TGTGCCAGCAGGAATATGGAGCAAGCTTTCTTT.

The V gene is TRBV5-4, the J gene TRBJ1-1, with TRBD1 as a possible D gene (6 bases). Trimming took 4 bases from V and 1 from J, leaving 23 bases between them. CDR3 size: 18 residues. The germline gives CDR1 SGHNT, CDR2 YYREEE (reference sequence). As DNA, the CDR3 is TGTGCCAGCAGCAAGCCAGCGGGGGGGCGCGGGACGAACACTGAAGCTTTCTTT. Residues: CASSKPAGGRGTNTEAFF. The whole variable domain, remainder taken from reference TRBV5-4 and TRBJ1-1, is ETGVTQSPTHLIKTRGQQVTLRCSSQSGHNTVSWYQQALGQGPQFIFQYYREEENGRGNFPPRFSGLQFPNYSSELNVNALELDDSALYLCASSKPAGGRGTNTEAFFGQGTRLTVV.

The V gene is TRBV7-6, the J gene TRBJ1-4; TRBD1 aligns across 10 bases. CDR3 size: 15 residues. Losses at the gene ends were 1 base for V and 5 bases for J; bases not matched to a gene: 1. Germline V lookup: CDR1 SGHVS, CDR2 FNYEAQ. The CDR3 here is CASSLGTGGNEKLFF. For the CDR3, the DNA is TGTGCCAGCAGCTTAGGGACAGGGGGAAATGAAAAACTGTTTTTT.

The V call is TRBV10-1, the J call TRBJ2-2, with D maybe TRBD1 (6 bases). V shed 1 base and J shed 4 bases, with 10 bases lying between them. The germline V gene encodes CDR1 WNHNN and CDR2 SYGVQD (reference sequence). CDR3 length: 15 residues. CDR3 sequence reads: CASSELQGATGELFF. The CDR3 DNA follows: TGCGCCAGCAGTGAGTTACAGGGTGCCACCGGGGAGCTGTTTTTT.

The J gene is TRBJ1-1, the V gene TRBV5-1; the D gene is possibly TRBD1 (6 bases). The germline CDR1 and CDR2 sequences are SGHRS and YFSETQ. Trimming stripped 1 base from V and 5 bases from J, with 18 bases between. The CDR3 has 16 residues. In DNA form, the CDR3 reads TGCGCCAGCAGCTTGCGGCGGGGGCTAGTGGGGACTGAAGCTTTCTTT. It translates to CASSLRRGLVGTEAFF.

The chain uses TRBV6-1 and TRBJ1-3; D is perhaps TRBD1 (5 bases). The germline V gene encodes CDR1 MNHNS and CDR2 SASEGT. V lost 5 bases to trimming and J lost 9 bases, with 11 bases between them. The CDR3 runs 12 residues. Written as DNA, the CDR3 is TGTGCCAGCAGTACCGGGAGGGGCACCATATATTTT. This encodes CASSTGRGTIYF.